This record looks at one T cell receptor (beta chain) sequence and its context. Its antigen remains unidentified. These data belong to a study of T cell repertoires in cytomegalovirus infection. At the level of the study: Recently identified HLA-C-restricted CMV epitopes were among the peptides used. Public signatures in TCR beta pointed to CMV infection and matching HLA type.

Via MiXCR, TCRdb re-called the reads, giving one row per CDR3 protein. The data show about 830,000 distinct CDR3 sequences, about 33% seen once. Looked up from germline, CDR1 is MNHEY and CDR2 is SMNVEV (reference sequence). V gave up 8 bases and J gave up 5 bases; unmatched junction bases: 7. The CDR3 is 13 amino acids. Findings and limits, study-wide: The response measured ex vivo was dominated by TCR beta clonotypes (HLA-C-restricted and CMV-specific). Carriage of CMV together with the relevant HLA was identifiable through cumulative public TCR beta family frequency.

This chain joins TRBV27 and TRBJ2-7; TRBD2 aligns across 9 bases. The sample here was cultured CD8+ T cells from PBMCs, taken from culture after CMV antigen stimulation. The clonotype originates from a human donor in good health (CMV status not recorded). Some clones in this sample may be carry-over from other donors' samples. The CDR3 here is CASSRGGRNEQYF. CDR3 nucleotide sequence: TGTGCCAGCTCGCGGGGGGGGAGGAACGAGCAGTACTTC.